Presented here are 10 T cell receptor beta chains from one specimen sequenced in a study of identifying expanded T cells in peripheral blood. Sequencing was performed with immunoSEQ multiplex PCR; in TCRdb, only in-frame clones are kept and a portion is missing. The sample shows 60,000 to 80,000 clones, roughly 90% of them seen only once. Material: blood. Source of these receptors: a person between 18 and 69 years old in good health.

This chain links TRBV7-2 with TRBJ1-2, with a tentative D call TRBD1 (5 bases). V gave up 5 bases and J gave up 7 bases, with 17 bases separating them. Per germline, CDR1 SGHTA and CDR2 FQGNSA. The length of the CDR3 is 14 residues. The CDR3 coding sequence is TGTGCCAGCAGCCGCCAGGGTAGTTCTGTTGGCTACACCTTC. Translated: CASSRQGSSVGYTF.

The CDR3 is CASSFSEYSYEQYF. CDR3 in DNA: TGTGCCAGCAGCTTTTCTGAATACTCCTACGAGCAGTACTTC. The genes are TRBV11-2 and TRBJ2-7, with unresolved D. Trimming removed 3 bases from V and 0 bases from J, with 9 bases in between. Germline CDR1 and CDR2: SGHAT and FQNNGV. The CDR3 has 14 residues. Full variable domain (remainder filled in from reference TRBV11-2 and TRBJ2-7): EAGVAQSPRYKIIEKRQSVAFWCNPISGHATLYWYQQILGQGPKLLIQFQNNGVVDDSQLPKDRFSAERLKGVDSTLKIQPAKLEDSAVYLCASSFSEYSYEQYFGPGTRLTVT.

This chain links TRBV5-5 with TRBJ2-7; D gene ambiguous. Trimming cost V 0 bases and J 3 bases, with 7 bases left between them. The CDR3 totals 13 residues. Per germline, CDR1 SGHKS and CDR2 YYEKEE (reference sequence). CDR3 nucleotides: TGTGCCAGCAGCTTGGATGACCTCTACGAGCAGTACTTC. It specifies CASSLDDLYEQYF.

The chain uses TRBV29-1 and TRBJ2-5, with 10 bases aligning to TRBD2. The V segment lost 4 bases and the J segment 4 bases; nucleotides outside the gene matches: 6. In germline, CDR1 is SQVTM, CDR2 ANQGSEA. This CDR3 is built from 14 residues. CDR3 nucleotide sequence: TGCAGCGTTGCGGGAACTAGCGGGGTAGAGACCCAGTACTTC. Residues: CSVAGTSGVETQYF.

DNA of the CDR3: TGCGCCAGCAGCCAAAGCGCCGGGGAGCTGTTTTTT. Translated, it gives CASSQSAGELFF. The chain employs TRBV4-1 and TRBJ2-2; no clear D. CDR1 and CDR2 from the germline V gene are MGHRA and YSYEKL. The CDR3 extends over 12 amino acids. Trimming cost V 2 bases and J 6 bases, with 4 bases left between them.

The V and J genes are TRBV5-4 and TRBJ2-5; 7 bases are a match to TRBD1. The CDR3 is made up of 15 amino acids. Germline values: CDR1 SGHNT, CDR2 YYREEE (reference sequence). V lost 3 bases, J lost 2 bases, and 7 bases stayed unmatched. CDR3 in DNA: TGTGCCAGCAGCTCGGGACAGACAAAGCAAGAGACCCAGTACTTC. Its translation is CASSSGQTKQETQYF.

V usage is TRBV7-2 and J usage is TRBJ1-2, with D possibly matching TRBD1 (6 bases). The CDR3 is made up of 15 amino acids. Germline CDR1 and CDR2: SGHTA and FQGNSA. Between the trimmed V and J ends, which lost 6 bases and 0 bases, there was a span of 14 bases. CDR3 sequence: CASRQDSATNYGYTF. The CDR3 DNA sequence: TGTGCCAGCAGACAGGACAGCGCCACTAACTATGGCTACACCTTC.

V is TRBV2 and J is TRBJ2-3, with D tentatively TRBD2 (5 bases). The CDR3 has 14 residues. The germline V gene encodes CDR1 SNHLY and CDR2 FYNNEI. V was pared by 5 bases and J by 2 bases, with 11 bases between. CDR3 sequence: CASSFSGSTDTQYF. The CDR3 bases are TGTGCCAGCAGTTTCAGCGGTTCCACAGATACGCAGTATTTT.

This chain uses TRBV5-1 with TRBJ2-3; D is perhaps TRBD1 (5 bases). From germline, CDR1 is SGHRS and CDR2 YFSETQ. With 2 bases removed from V and 1 base from J, the gap between germline ends came to 8 bases. This CDR3 is 14 amino acids long. The CDR3 spells CASSFGRGTDTQYF. The CDR3 DNA reads as TGCGCCAGCAGCTTCGGCAGGGGCACAGATACGCAGTATTTT. Looking up the rest from reference TRBV5-1 and TRBJ2-3 gives the full variable domain: KAGVTQTPRYLIKTRGQQVTLSCSPISGHRSVSWYQQTPGQGLQFLFEYFSETQRNKGNFPGRFSGRQFSNSRSEMNVSTLELGDSALYLCASSFGRGTDTQYFGPGTRLTVL.

CDR3 DNA sequence: TGTGCCAGTAGCTGGACTAGCGGGACCCTAGATACGCAGTATTTT. As protein: CASSWTSGTLDTQYF. The chain recombines TRBV19 with TRBJ2-3, with TRBD2 identical over 12 bases. CDR1 and CDR2 from the germline V gene are LNHDA and SQIVND (reference sequence). CDR3 length: 15 amino acids. The V gene end was trimmed by 6 bases and the J gene end by 5 bases; junction bases not matched to a gene: 6.